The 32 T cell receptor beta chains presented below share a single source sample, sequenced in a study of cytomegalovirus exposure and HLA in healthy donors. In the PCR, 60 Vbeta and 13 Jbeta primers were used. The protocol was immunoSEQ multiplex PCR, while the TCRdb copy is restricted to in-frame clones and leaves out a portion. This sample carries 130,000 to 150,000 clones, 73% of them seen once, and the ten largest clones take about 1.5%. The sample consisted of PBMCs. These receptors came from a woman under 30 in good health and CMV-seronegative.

CDR3 bases: TGTGCCAGTAGTTGGGGACATAGAAAGACCCAGTACTTC. As protein: CASSWGHRKTQYF. The V gene is TRBV19, the J gene TRBJ2-5, with a tentative D call TRBD1 (6 bases). The V end lost 5 bases, the J end lost 6 bases, and 13 bases lay between the germline ends. Germline V lookup: CDR1 LNHDA, CDR2 SQIVND (reference sequence). CDR3 length: 13 residues. Complete variable domain (other parts from reference TRBV19 and TRBJ2-5): DGGITQSPKYLFRKEGQNVTLSCEQNLNHDAMYWYRQDPGQGLRLIYYSQIVNDFQKGDIAEGYSVSREKKESFPLTVTSAQKNPTAFYLCASSWGHRKTQYFGPGTRLLVL.

The CDR3 spells CASSGTGMANEKLFF. For the CDR3, the DNA is TGTGCCAGCAGTGGGACAGGGATGGCTAATGAAAAACTGTTTTTT. The gene calls are TRBV6-5 and TRBJ1-4; TRBD1 aligns across 9 bases. J lost 3 bases, V lost 5 bases, and 4 bases had no gene match. This CDR3 has 15 amino acids. CDR1 and CDR2 from the germline V gene are MNHEY and SVGAGI.

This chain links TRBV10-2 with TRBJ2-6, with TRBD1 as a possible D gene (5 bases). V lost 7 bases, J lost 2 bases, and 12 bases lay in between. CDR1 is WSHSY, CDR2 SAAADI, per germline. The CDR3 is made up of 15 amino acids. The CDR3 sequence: CASTLTGPGANVLTF. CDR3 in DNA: TGCGCCAGCACCCTCACAGGACCTGGGGCCAACGTCCTGACTTTC.

The CDR3 coding sequence is TGTGCCAGCAGTACCCTCTGGGACAGGGGGTACGAGCAGTACTTC. Protein product: CASSTLWDRGYEQYF. J is TRBJ2-7 and V is TRBV28; 11 nucleotides line up with TRBD1. This CDR3 spans 15 amino acids. Germline V gene sequence: CDR1 MDHEN, CDR2 SYDVKM. Trimming took 5 bases from V and 4 from J; bases not matched to a gene: 7.

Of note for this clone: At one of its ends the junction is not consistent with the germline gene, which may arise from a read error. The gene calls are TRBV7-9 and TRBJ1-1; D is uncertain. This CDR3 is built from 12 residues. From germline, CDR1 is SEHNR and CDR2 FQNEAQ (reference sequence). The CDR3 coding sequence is TGTTCCAGCAGTTCGCTGGCCCCTGAAGCTTTCTTT. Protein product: CSSSSLAPEAFF.

CDR3 loop: CSGDPQDGGYTF. CDR3 nucleotides: TGCAGCGGTGACCCCCAGGATGGGGGCTACACCTTC. The chain has TRBV29-1 and TRBJ1-2; D is unresolved. Trimming cost V 7 bases and J 8 bases, with 17 bases left between them. Germline-derived CDR1 and CDR2 are SQVTM and ANQGSEA. The CDR3 runs to 12 residues.

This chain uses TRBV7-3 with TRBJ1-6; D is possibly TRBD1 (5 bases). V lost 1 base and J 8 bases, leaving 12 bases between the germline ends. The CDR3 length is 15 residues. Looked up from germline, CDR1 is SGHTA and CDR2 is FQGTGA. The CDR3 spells CASSLRAGHDSPLHF. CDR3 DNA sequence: TGTGCCAGCAGCTTAAGGGCAGGGCACGATTCACCCCTCCACTTT.

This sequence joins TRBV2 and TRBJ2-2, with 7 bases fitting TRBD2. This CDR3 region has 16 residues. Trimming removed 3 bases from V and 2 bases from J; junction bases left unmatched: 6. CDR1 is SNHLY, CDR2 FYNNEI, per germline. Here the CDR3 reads CASSDEAGTNTGELFF. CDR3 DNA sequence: TGTGCCAGCAGTGATGAAGCGGGGACCAACACCGGGGAGCTGTTTTTT.

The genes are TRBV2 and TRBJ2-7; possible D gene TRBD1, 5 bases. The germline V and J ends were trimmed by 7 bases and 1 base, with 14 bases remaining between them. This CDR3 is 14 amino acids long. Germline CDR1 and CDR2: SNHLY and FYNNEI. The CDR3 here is CASTLTGGSYEQYF. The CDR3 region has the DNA TGTGCCAGCACCCTTACAGGCGGTTCCTACGAGCAGTACTTC. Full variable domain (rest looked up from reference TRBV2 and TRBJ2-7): EPEVTQTPSHQVTQMGQEVILRCVPISNHLYFYWYRQILGQKVEFLVSFYNNEISEKSEIFDDQFSVERPDGSNFTLKIRSTKLEDSAMYFCASTLTGGSYEQYFGPGTRLTVT.

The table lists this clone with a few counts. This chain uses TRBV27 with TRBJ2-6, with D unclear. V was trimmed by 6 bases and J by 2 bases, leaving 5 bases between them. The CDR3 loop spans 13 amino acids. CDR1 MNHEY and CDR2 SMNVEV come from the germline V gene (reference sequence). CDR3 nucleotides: TGTGCCAGCAGCTCGGCTGGGGCCAACGTCCTGACTTTC. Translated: CASSSAGANVLTF.

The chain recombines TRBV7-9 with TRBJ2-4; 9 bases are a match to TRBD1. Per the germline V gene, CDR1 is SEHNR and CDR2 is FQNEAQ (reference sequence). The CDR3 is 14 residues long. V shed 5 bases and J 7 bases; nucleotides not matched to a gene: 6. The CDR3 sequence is CASSTETGGNIQYF. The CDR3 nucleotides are TGTGCCAGCAGCACAGAGACAGGGGGGAACATTCAGTACTTC.

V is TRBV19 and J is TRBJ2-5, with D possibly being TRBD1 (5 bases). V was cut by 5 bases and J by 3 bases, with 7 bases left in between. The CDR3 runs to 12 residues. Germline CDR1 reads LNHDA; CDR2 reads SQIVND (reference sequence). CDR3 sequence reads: CASSLDKETQYF. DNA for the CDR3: TGTGCCAGTAGTCTGGACAAAGAGACCCAGTACTTC.

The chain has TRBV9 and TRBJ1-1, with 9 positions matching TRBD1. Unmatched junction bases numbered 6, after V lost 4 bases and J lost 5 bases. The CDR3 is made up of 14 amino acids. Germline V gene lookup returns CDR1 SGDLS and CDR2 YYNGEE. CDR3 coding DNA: TGTGCCAGCAGCTTAGACAGGGGGGCGACTGAAGCTTTCTTT. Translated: CASSLDRGATEAFF.

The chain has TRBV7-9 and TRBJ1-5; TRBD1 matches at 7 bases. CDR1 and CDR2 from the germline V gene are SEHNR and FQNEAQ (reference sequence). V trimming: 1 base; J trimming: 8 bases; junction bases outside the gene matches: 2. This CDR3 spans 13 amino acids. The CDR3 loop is CASSLGGGEPQHF. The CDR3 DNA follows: TGTGCCAGCAGCTTAGGAGGGGGCGAGCCCCAGCATTTT.

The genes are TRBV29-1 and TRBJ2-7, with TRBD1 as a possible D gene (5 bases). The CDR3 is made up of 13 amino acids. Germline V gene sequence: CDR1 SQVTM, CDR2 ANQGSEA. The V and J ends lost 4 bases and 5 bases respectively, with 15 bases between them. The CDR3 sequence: CSVANRYGNEQYF. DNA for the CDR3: TGCAGCGTTGCTAACAGGTATGGGAACGAGCAGTACTTC.

CDR3 DNA sequence: TGTGCCATTCGAAGACAGGGGGCAGACGGTGAAGCTTTCTTT. Its translation is CAIRRQGADGEAFF. V usage is TRBV6-5 and J usage is TRBJ1-1; 10 bases fit TRBD1. Per germline, CDR1 MNHEY and CDR2 SVGAGI. CDR3 length equals 14 residues. J gave up 7 bases and V 10 bases, and 12 bases lay outside the gene matches.

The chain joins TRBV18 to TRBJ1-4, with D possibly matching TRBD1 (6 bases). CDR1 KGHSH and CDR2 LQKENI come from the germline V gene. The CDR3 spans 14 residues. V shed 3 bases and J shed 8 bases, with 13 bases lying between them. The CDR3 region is CASSPSGEGEKLFF. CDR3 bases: TGTGCCAGCTCACCGTCAGGGGAGGGAGAAAAACTGTTTTTT.

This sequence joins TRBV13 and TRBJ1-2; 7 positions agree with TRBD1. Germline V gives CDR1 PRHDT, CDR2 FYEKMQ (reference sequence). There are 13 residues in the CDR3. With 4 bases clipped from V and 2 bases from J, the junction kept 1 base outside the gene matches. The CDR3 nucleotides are TGTGCCAGCAGCTCGACAGGGAACTATGGCTACACCTTC. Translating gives CASSSTGNYGYTF.

The CDR3 protein is CASSTGTSSYNEQFF. DNA for the CDR3: TGTGCCAGCAGCACCGGGACATCCTCGTACAATGAGCAGTTCTTC. The chain employs TRBV9 and TRBJ2-1; D is perhaps TRBD1 (6 bases). CDR1 and CDR2 (germline): SGDLS, YYNGEE. The CDR3 has 15 amino acids. Trimming removed 4 bases from V and 4 bases from J, with 15 bases in between.

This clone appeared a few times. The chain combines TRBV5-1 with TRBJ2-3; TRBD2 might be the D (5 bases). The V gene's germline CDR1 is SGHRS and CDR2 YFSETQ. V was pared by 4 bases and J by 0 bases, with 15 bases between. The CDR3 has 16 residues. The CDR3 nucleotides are TGCGCCAGCAGCCCCGGACTGGATCCTAGCACAGATACGCAGTATTTT. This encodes CASSPGLDPSTDTQYF.

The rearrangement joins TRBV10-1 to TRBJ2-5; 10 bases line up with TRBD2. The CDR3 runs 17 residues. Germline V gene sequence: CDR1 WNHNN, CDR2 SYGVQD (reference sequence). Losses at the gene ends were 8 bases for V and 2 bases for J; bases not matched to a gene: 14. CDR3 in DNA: TGCGCCAGCCCCATAAGGGTGTCTAGCGGGGGTCAAGAGACCCAGTACTTC. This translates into CASPIRVSSGGQETQYF.

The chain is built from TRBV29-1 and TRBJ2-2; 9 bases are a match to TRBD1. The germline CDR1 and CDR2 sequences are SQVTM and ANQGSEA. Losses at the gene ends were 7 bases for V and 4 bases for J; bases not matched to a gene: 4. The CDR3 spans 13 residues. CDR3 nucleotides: TGCAGCGCCAAGACAGGGGGCACCGGGGAGCTGTTTTTT. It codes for CSAKTGGTGELFF.

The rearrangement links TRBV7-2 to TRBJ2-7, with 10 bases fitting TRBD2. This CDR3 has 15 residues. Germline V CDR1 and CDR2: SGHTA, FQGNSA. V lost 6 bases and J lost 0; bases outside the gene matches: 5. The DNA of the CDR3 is TGTGCCAGCAGTTTTAGCGGGGGGAGCTCCTACGAGCAGTACTTC. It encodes CASSFSGGSSYEQYF. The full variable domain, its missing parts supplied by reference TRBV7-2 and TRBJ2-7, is GAGVSQSPSNKVTEKGKDVELRCDPISGHTALYWYRQSLGQGLEFLIYFQGNSAPDKSGLPSDRFSAERTGGSVSTLTIQRTQQEDSAVYLCASSFSGGSSYEQYFGPGTRLTVT.

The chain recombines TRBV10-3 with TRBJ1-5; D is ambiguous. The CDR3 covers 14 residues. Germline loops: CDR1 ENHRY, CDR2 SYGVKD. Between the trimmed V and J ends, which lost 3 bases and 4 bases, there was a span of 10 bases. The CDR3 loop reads CAISESIGNQPQHF. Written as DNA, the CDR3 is TGTGCCATCAGTGAATCCATCGGGAATCAGCCCCAGCATTTT.

The CDR3 DNA reads as TGTGCCAGCAGCTTGGGTCAGGGTAGCACAGATACGCAGTATTTT. Its translation: CASSLGQGSTDTQYF. This chain uses TRBV7-3 with TRBJ2-3, with D tentatively TRBD1 (5 bases). CDR1 is SGHTA, CDR2 FQGTGA, per germline. Trimming left V 3 bases short and J 0 bases short, with 10 bases between. The CDR3 totals 15 residues. Full variable domain (outside the CDR3, taken from reference TRBV7-3 and TRBJ2-3): GAGVSQTPSNKVTEKGKYVELRCDPISGHTALYWYRQSLGQGPEFLIYFQGTGAADDSGLPNDRFFAVRPEGSVSTLKIQRTERGDSAVYLCASSLGQGSTDTQYFGPGTRLTVL.

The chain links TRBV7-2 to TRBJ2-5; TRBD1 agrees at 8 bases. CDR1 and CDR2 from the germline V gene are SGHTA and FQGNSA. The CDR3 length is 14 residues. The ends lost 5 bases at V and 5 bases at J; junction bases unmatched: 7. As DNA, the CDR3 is TGTGCCAGCAGCCAAAGACAGGGGTGGGAGACCCAGTACTTC. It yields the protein CASSQRQGWETQYF.

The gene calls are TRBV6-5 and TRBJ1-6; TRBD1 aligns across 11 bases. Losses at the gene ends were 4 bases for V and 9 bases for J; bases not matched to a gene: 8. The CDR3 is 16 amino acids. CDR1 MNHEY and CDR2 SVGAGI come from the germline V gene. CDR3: CASSSRTGGTSSPLHF. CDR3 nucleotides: TGTGCCAGCAGTTCCAGGACAGGGGGCACGAGTTCACCCCTCCACTTT.

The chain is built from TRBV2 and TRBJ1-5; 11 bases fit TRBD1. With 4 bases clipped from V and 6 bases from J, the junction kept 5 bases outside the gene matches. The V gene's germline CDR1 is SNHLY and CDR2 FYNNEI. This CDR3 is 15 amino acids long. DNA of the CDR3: TGTGCCAGCAGTGCGGTGGGGACAGGGGGTCAGCCCCAGCATTTT. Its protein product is CASSAVGTGGQPQHF. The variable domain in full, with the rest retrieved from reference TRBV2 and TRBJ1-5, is EPEVTQTPSHQVTQMGQEVILRCVPISNHLYFYWYRQILGQKVEFLVSFYNNEISEKSEIFDDQFSVERPDGSNFTLKIRSTKLEDSAMYFCASSAVGTGGQPQHFGDGTRLSIL.

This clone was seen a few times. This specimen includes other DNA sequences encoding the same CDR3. The CDR3, as DNA: TGTGCCAGCAGTCTCAACGGACAGTTGAATTCACCCCTCCACTTT. It yields the protein CASSLNGQLNSPLHF. V is TRBV27 and J is TRBJ1-6; tentative D call: TRBD1 (6 bases). Germline assignment: CDR1 MNHEY and CDR2 SMNVEV (reference sequence). V was shortened by 5 bases and J by 7 bases, with 15 bases between the two germline ends. The CDR3 runs 15 residues.

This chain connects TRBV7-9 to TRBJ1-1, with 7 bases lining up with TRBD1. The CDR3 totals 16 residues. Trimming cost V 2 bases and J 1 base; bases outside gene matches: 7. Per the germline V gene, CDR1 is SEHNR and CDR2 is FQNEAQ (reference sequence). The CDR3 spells CASSLSPGQRNTEAFF. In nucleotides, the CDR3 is TGTGCCAGCAGCTTATCACCGGGACAGAGGAACACTGAAGCTTTCTTT.

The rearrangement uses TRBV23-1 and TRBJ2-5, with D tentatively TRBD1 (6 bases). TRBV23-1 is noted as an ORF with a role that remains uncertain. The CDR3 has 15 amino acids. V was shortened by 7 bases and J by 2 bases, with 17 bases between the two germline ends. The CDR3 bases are TGCGCCAGCAATTGGACAGACTCCATTCAAGAGACCCAGTACTTC. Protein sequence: CASNWTDSIQETQYF.

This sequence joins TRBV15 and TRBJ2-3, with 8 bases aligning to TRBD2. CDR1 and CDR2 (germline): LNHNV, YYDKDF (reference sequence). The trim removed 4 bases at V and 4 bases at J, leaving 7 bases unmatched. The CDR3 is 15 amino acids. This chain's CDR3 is CATSTSRGGADTQYF. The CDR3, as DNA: TGTGCCACCAGCACAAGTCGGGGGGGGGCAGATACGCAGTATTTT.